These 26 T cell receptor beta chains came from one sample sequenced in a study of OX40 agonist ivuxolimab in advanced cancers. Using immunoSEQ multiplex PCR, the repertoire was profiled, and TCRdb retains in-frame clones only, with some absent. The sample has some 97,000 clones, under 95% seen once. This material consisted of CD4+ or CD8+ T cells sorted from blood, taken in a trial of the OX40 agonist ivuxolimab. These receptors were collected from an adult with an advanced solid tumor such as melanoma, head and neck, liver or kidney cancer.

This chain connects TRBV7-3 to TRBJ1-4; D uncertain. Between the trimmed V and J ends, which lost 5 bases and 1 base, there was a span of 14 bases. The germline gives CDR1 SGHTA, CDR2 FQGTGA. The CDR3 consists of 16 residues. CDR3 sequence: CASSRRTGITNEKLFF. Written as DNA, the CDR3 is TGTGCCAGCAGCCGAAGGACGGGAATAACTAATGAAAAACTGTTTTTT. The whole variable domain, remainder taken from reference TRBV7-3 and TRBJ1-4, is GAGVSQTPSNKVTEKGKYVELRCDPISGHTALYWYRQSLGQGPEFLIYFQGTGAADDSGLPNDRFFAVRPEGSVSTLKIQRTERGDSAVYLCASSRRTGITNEKLFFGSGTQLSVL.

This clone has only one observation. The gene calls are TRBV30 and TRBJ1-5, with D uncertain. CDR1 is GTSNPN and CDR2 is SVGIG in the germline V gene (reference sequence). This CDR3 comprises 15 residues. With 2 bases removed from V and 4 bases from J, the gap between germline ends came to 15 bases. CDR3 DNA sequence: TGTGCCTGGAGTCCACCCCGAGCTCCGAATCAGCCCCAGCATTTT. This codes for CAWSPPRAPNQPQHF.

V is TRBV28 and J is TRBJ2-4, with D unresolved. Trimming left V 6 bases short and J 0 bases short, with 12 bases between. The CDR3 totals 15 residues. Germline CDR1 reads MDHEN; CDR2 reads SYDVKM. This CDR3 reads CASSSPAIAKNIQYF. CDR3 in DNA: TGTGCCAGCAGCTCCCCGGCCATAGCCAAAAACATTCAGTACTTC.

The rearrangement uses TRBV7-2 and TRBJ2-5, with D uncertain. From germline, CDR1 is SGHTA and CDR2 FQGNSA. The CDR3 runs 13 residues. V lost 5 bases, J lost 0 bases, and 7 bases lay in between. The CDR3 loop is CASSLRHQETQYF. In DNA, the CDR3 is TGTGCCAGCAGCCTCCGACACCAAGAGACCCAGTACTTC.

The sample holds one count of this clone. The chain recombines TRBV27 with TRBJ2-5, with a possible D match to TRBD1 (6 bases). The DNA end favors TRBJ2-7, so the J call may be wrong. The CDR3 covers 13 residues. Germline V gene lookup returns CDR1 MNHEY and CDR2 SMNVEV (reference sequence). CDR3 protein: CASGRDTTYEQYF. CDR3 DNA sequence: TGTGCCAGCGGTAGGGACACCACCTACGAGCAGTACTTC.

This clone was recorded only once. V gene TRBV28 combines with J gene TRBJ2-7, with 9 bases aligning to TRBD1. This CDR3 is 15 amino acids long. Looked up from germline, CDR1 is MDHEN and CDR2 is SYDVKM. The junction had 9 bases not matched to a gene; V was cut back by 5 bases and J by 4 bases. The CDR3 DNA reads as TGTGCCAGCAGTCCGCCCGGGACAGGGATGTACGAGCAGTACTTC. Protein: CASSPPGTGMYEQYF.

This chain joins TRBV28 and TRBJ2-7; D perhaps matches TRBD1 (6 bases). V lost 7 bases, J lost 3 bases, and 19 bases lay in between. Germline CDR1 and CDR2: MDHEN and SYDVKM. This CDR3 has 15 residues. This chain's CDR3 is CASNTQGKGGYEQYF. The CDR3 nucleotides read TGTGCCAGCAATACACAGGGTAAAGGCGGCTACGAGCAGTACTTC.

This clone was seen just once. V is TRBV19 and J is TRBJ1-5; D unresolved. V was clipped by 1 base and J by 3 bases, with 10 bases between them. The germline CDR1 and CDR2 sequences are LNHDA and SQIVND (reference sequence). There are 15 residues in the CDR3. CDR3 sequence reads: CASSIAFITNQPQHF. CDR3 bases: TGTGCCAGTAGTATAGCGTTTATAACCAATCAGCCCCAGCATTTT.

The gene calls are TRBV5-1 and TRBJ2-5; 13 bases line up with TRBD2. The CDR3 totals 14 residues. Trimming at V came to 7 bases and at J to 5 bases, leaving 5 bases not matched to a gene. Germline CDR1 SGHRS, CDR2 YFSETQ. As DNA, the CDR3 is TGCGCCAGCGGACTAGCGGGAGATTGGGAGACCCAGTACTTC. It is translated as CASGLAGDWETQYF.

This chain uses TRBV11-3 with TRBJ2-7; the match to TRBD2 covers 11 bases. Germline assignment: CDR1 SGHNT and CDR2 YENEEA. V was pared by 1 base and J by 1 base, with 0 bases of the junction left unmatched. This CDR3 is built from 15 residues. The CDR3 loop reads CASSLGTSGSYEQYF. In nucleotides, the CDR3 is TGTGCCAGCAGCTTAGGGACTAGCGGGTCCTACGAGCAGTACTTC.

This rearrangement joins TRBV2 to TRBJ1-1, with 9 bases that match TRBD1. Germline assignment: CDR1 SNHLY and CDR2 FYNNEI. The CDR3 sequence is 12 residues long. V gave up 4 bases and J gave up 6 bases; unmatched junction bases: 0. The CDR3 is CASSGQGAEAFF. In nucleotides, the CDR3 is TGTGCCAGCAGTGGACAGGGGGCTGAAGCTTTCTTT.

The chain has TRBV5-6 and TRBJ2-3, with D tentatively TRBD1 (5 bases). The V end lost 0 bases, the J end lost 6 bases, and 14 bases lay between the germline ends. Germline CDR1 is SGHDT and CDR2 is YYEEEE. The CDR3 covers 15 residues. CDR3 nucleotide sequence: TGTGCCAGCAGCTTGGAACAAGGGGCTGGGGATACGCAGTATTTT. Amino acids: CASSLEQGAGDTQYF. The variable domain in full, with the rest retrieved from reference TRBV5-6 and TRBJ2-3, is DAGVTQSPTHLIKTRGQQVTLRCSPKSGHDTVSWYQQALGQGPQFIFQYYEEEERQRGNFPDRFSGHQFPNYSSELNVNALLLGDSALYLCASSLEQGAGDTQYFGPGTRLTVL.

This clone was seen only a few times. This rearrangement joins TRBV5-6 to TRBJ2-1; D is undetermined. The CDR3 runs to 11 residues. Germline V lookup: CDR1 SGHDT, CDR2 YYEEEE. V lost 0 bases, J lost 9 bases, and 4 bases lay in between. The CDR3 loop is CASSLDGEQFF. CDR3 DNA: TGTGCCAGCAGCTTGGATGGTGAGCAGTTCTTC.

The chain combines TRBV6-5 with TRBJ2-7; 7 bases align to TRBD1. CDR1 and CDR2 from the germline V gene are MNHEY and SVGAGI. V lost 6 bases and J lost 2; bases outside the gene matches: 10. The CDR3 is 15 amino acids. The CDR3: CASSPEIQGTYEQYF. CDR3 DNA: TGTGCCAGCAGCCCCGAAATACAGGGGACCTACGAGCAGTACTTC.

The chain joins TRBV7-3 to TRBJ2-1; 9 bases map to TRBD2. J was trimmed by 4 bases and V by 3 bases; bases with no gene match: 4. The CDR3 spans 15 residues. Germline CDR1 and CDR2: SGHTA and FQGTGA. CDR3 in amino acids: CASSLVTSGYNEQFF. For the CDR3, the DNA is TGTGCCAGCAGCTTGGTGACTAGCGGTTACAATGAGCAGTTCTTC. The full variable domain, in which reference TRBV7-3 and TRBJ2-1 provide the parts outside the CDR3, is GAGVSQTPSNKVTEKGKYVELRCDPISGHTALYWYRQSLGQGPEFLIYFQGTGAADDSGLPNDRFFAVRPEGSVSTLKIQRTERGDSAVYLCASSLVTSGYNEQFFGPGTRLTVL.

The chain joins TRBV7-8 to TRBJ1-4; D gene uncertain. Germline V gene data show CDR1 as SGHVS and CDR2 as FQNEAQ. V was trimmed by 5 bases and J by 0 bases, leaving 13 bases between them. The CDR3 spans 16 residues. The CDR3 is CASSRGRYATNEKLFF. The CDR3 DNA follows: TGTGCCAGCAGCCGCGGTCGGTATGCAACTAATGAAAAACTGTTTTTT.

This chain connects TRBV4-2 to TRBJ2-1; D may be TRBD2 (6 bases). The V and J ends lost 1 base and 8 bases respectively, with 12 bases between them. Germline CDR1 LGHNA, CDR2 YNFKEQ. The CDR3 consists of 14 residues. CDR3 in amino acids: CASSQGLDSYEQFF. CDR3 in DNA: TGTGCCAGCAGCCAAGGACTAGATAGCTATGAGCAGTTCTTC.

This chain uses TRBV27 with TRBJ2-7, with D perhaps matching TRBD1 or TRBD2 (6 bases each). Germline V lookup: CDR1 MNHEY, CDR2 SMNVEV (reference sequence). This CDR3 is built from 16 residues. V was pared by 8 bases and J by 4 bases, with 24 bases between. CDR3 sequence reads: CASGGRARGSSYEQYF. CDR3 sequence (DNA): TGTGCCAGCGGGGGCCGGGCGCGGGGCTCGTCTTACGAGCAGTACTTC.

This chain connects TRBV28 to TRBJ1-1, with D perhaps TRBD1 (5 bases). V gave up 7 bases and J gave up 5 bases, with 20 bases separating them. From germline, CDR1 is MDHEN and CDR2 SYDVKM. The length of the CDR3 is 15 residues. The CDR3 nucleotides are TGTGCCAGCACCTCCCCTGGGGGTGGAACTACTGAAGCTTTCTTT. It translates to CASTSPGGGTTEAFF.

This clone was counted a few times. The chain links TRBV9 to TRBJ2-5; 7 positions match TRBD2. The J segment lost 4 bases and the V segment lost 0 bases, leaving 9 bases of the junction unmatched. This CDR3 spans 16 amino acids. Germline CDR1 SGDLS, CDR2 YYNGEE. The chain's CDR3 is CASSVGGGSPGETQYF. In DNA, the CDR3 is TGTGCCAGCAGCGTAGGGGGCGGGAGTCCAGGAGAGACCCAGTACTTC.

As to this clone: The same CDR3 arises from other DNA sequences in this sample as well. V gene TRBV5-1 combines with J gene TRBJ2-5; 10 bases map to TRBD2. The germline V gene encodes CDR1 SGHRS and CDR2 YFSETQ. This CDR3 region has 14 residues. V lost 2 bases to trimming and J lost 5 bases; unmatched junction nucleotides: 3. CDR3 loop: CASSFGTSEETQYF. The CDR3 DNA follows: TGCGCCAGCAGCTTTGGGACTAGCGAGGAGACCCAGTACTTC.

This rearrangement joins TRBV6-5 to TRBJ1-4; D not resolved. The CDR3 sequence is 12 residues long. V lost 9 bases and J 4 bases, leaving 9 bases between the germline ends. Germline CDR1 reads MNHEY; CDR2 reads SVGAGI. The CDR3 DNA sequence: TGTGCCAGAGGTAGGTTTAATGAAAAACTGTTTTTT. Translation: CARGRFNEKLFF.

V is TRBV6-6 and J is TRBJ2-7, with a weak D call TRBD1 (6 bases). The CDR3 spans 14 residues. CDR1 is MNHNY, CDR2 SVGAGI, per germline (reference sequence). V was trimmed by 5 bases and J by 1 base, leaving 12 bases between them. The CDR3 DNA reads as TGTGCCAGCAGTCGCTACGGACAGTCCTACGAGCAGTACTTC. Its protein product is CASSRYGQSYEQYF.

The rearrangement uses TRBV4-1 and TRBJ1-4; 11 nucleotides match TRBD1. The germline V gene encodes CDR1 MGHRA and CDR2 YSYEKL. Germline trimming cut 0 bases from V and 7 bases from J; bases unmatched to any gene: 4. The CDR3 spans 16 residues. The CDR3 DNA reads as TGCGCCAGCAGCCAAGATCCGGGACAGGGGGGTGAAAAACTGTTTTTT. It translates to CASSQDPGQGGEKLFF.

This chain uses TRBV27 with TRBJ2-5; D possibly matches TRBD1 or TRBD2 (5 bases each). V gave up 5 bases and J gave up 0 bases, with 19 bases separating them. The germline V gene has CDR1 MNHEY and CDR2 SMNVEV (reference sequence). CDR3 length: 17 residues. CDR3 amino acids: CASSPRRGPIYQETQYF. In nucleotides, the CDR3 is TGTGCCAGCAGTCCCCGACGGGGCCCCATATACCAAGAGACCCAGTACTTC.

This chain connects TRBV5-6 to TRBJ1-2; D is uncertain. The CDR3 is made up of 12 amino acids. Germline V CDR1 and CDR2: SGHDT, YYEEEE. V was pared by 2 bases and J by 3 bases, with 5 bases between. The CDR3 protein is CASSLGDYGYTF. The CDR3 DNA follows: TGTGCCAGCAGCTTAGGAGACTATGGCTACACCTTC.